The next 20 T cell receptor beta chains were all read from a single sample in a study of blood T cell repertoires in COVID-19 (dated by TCRdb to 2020 to 2021). The method behind the library was the immunoSEQ multiplex PCR assay. Drawn from immuneACCESS, this table holds only the in-frame rearrangements with V and J called that TCRdb kept. Clones are partly lost; checked studies trace under half to an unresolved V gene and leave the rest unexplained. This sample gives approximately 350,000 clones in total; 75% to 90% of them show up just once. The ten largest clones represent about 7.1% of the sample. The sample comprised peripheral blood. These receptors originate from a woman in her fifties or sixties with COVID-19, enrolled during active disease.

This clone was counted between two and nine times. The V and J genes are TRBV11-1 and TRBJ2-6; TRBD1 is a possible D gene (6 bases). V dropped 5 bases and J dropped 0 bases, with 8 bases sitting between them. Germline lookup yields CDR1 SGHAT and CDR2 FQDESV (reference sequence). The CDR3 consists of 15 residues. CDR3 in DNA: TGTGCCAGCAGCCTCAGGGGCTCTGGGGCCAACGTCCTGACTTTC. Translated, it gives CASSLRGSGANVLTF.

This clone was seen a single time. V is TRBV19 and J is TRBJ1-4; 8 bases line up with TRBD1. V gave up 3 bases and J gave up 7 bases; unmatched junction bases: 7. CDR3 size: 15 residues. Germline V gene sequence: CDR1 LNHDA, CDR2 SQIVND (reference sequence). CDR3 sequence: CASSIGLGQGEKLFF. In DNA, the CDR3 is TGTGCCAGTAGTATTGGACTTGGACAGGGTGAAAAACTGTTTTTT.

The V and J genes are TRBV19 and TRBJ2-1, with D perhaps TRBD2 (5 bases). Germline lookup yields CDR1 LNHDA and CDR2 SQIVND (reference sequence). V was cut by 5 bases and J by 0 bases, with 11 bases left in between. CDR3 length: 15 residues. The CDR3 DNA reads TGTGCCAGTAGTGGAGACACTAGCTCCTACAATGAGCAGTTCTTC. This gives the protein CASSGDTSSYNEQFF.

This chain connects TRBV5-4 to TRBJ2-7, with a weak D call TRBD1 (6 bases). CDR1 SGHNT and CDR2 YYREEE come from the germline V gene (reference sequence). This CDR3 is 12 amino acids long. V was cut by 0 bases and J by 6 bases, with 7 bases left in between. The CDR3 is CASSLDRAEQYF. DNA for the CDR3: TGTGCCAGCAGCTTGGACAGGGCCGAGCAGTACTTC.

This clone occurred many times. CDR3 coding DNA: TGTGCCAGCAGCCGAAGCCCCGACTTCAATCAGCCCCAGCATTTT. Amino acid sequence: CASSRSPDFNQPQHF. The J gene is TRBJ1-5, the V gene TRBV11-2; D is uncertain. CDR3 length equals 15 residues. The germline CDR1 and CDR2 sequences are SGHAT and FQNNGV. V dropped 5 bases and J dropped 3 bases, with 14 bases sitting between them.

The chain has TRBV6-2 or TRBV6-3 and TRBJ2-6; D is undetermined. Germline V gene lookup returns CDR1 MNHEY and CDR2 SVGEGT. V gave up 2 bases and J gave up 2 bases, with 7 bases separating them. This CDR3 has 15 residues. The CDR3 bases are TGTGCCAGCAGTTACACCCGGGCTGGGGCCAACGTCCTGACTTTC. Encoded protein: CASSYTRAGANVLTF.

CDR3 region: CASSVGTSGGLISYNEQFF. Here the CDR3 DNA reads TGTGCCAGCAGCGTAGGGACTAGCGGGGGACTGATCTCCTACAATGAGCAGTTCTTC. V usage is TRBV9 and J usage is TRBJ2-1, with 13 positions matching TRBD2. Germline CDR1 SGDLS, CDR2 YYNGEE. The CDR3 sequence is 19 residues long. The J segment lost 0 bases and the V segment lost 0 bases, leaving 6 bases of the junction unmatched. The full variable domain, its missing parts supplied by reference TRBV9 and TRBJ2-1, is DSGVTQTPKHLITATGQRVTLRCSPRSGDLSVYWYQQSLDQGLQFLIQYYNGEERAKGNILERFSAQQFPDLHSELNLSSLELGDSALYFCASSVGTSGGLISYNEQFFGPGTRLTVL.

The chain joins TRBV4-2 to TRBJ1-1, with 7 positions matching TRBD1. The germline gives CDR1 LGHNA, CDR2 YNFKEQ. The V segment lost 6 bases and the J segment 1 base; nucleotides outside the gene matches: 11. The CDR3 consists of 16 residues. CDR3 sequence (DNA): TGTGCCAGCAGTCCTTTCCTGACAGGGAAGAACACTGAAGCTTTCTTT. Translating gives CASSPFLTGKNTEAFF.

The chain has TRBV9 and TRBJ2-7, with 7 positions matching TRBD1. This CDR3 region has 15 residues. Germline-derived CDR1 and CDR2 are SGDLS and YYNGEE. V lost 4 bases and J lost 4; bases outside the gene matches: 11. CDR3 sequence (DNA): TGTGCCAGCAGCTCCCGAACCGACAGGGCTTACGAGCAGTACTTC. Protein: CASSSRTDRAYEQYF.

This clone was observed a single time. The J gene is TRBJ1-3, the V gene TRBV7-2; D is possibly TRBD1 (5 bases). V lost 3 bases, J lost 4 bases, and 13 bases lay in between. This CDR3 contains 15 residues. Germline V CDR1 and CDR2: SGHTA, FQGNSA. The CDR3 DNA is TGTGCCAGCAGCTTTATCTCAGGGTTGGGAAACACCATATATTTT. As protein: CASSFISGLGNTIYF.

The chain recombines TRBV30 with TRBJ2-2; D uncertain. The V gene lost 0 bases and the J gene lost 1 base, with 3 bases spanning the gap. This CDR3 spans 13 amino acids. Germline V gene sequence: CDR1 GTSNPN, CDR2 SVGIG (reference sequence). CDR3 DNA: TGTGCCTGGAGTGTCAAGAACACCGGGGAGCTGTTTTTT. This encodes CAWSVKNTGELFF.

This clone was counted once. This chain links TRBV4-1 with TRBJ2-1; 8 positions agree with TRBD2. The CDR3 has 17 amino acids. Germline assignment: CDR1 MGHRA and CDR2 YSYEKL. V trimming: 0 bases; J trimming: 10 bases; junction bases outside the gene matches: 14. CDR3 sequence (DNA): TGCGCCAGCAGCCAAGATGGAATCGGGGGGGTGCGCAAGGAGCAGTTCTTC. This codes for CASSQDGIGGVRKEQFF.

This clone was seen once. The genes are TRBV5-1 and TRBJ2-2, with 8 nucleotides matching TRBD2. The CDR3 loop spans 16 amino acids. With 2 bases clipped from V and 1 base from J, the junction kept 4 bases outside the gene matches. Per germline, CDR1 SGHRS and CDR2 YFSETQ. The CDR3 sequence is CASSLSTSGNTGELFF. Here the CDR3 DNA reads TGCGCCAGCAGCTTAAGTACTAGCGGGAACACCGGGGAGCTGTTTTTT.

This clone occurred once. The chain recombines TRBV7-2 with TRBJ1-2; D not certain. Per germline, CDR1 SGHTA and CDR2 FQGNSA. Trimming took off 0 bases at V and 7 bases at J, with 12 bases between the two ends. The CDR3 is 14 amino acids. The CDR3 region is CASSLAVEGGGYTF. The CDR3 bases are TGTGCCAGCAGCTTAGCGGTGGAGGGTGGTGGCTACACCTTC.

J is TRBJ2-3 and V is TRBV5-1; the match to TRBD2 covers 8 bases. CDR1 is SGHRS and CDR2 is YFSETQ in the germline V gene. The CDR3 extends over 15 amino acids. Unmatched junction bases numbered 6, after V lost 4 bases and J lost 2 bases. The CDR3 here is CASSAGGSTTDTQYF. CDR3 in DNA: TGCGCCAGCAGCGCGGGAGGTAGTACCACAGATACGCAGTATTTT.

The chain couples TRBV11-3 to TRBJ2-3; TRBD2 matches 10 bases. CDR3 length: 16 amino acids. Germline CDR1 is SGHNT and CDR2 is YENEEA. The ends lost 5 bases at V and 0 bases at J; junction bases unmatched: 5. The CDR3 here is CASSHGTSESTDTQYF. DNA of the CDR3: TGTGCCAGCAGCCACGGGACTAGCGAAAGCACAGATACGCAGTATTTT. The full variable domain, rest sourced from reference TRBV11-3 and TRBJ2-3, is EAGVVQSPRYKIIEKKQPVAFWCNPISGHNTLYWYLQNLGQGPELLIRYENEEAVDDSQLPKDRFSAERLKGVDSTLKIQPAELGDSAVYLCASSHGTSESTDTQYFGPGTRLTVL.

This sequence joins TRBV27 and TRBJ1-2, with TRBD1 matching over 9 bases. The CDR3 has 15 residues. The V gene end was trimmed by 0 bases and the J gene end by 14 bases; junction bases not matched to a gene: 13. CDR1 is MNHEY, CDR2 SMNVEV, per germline (reference sequence). CDR3 region: CASSLSTGTGFVWTF. The CDR3 DNA reads TGTGCCAGCAGTTTATCCACCGGGACAGGGTTTGTGTGGACCTTC.

The chain couples TRBV5-1 to TRBJ2-7; TRBD1 matches at 10 bases. V trimming: 3 bases; J trimming: 5 bases; junction bases outside the gene matches: 5. CDR1 and CDR2 from the germline V gene are SGHRS and YFSETQ. The CDR3 sequence is 14 residues long. This chain's CDR3 is CASSSRDRGNEQYF. Here the CDR3 DNA reads TGCGCCAGCAGCTCCCGGGACAGGGGTAACGAGCAGTACTTC.

As DNA, the CDR3 is TGCGCCAGCAGCCAGGAAACGGCTGGGGCTGGTAATGAGCAGTTCTTC. This translates into CASSQETAGAGNEQFF. The chain combines TRBV4-1 with TRBJ2-1; D perhaps matches TRBD1 (5 bases). The CDR3 runs to 16 residues. In germline, CDR1 is MGHRA, CDR2 YSYEKL. V was pared by 3 bases and J by 7 bases, with 19 bases between.

This rearrangement joins TRBV4-1 to TRBJ1-4; 8 nucleotides align to TRBD1. The CDR3 runs 18 residues. The V gene's germline CDR1 is MGHRA and CDR2 YSYEKL. The V gene end was trimmed by 3 bases and the J gene end by 3 bases; junction bases not matched to a gene: 12. The CDR3 here is CASSHPAQGDASNEKLFF. CDR3 DNA: TGCGCCAGCAGCCACCCCGCACAGGGGGACGCGTCTAATGAAAAACTGTTTTTT.